These 16 T cell receptor beta chains were sequenced from one sample in a study of shared clonotypes between healthy human individuals (dated by TCRdb to 2020 to 2021). The method was the immunoSEQ multiplex PCR assay. Held by TCRdb, this immuneACCESS table contains in-frame sequences only and omits some clones. Under half of the omission traces to an unresolved V gene where checked; the cause of the rest is unknown. Within this sample are 520,000 or so clones, with 79% of them counted one time only. Under 15% of the sample rests with the top ten. Sample: PBMCs. These receptors were taken from a woman in her thirties or forties in good health. Some clones in this sample may be carry-over from other donors' samples.

The CDR3 protein is CASSPLAGVVNEQFF. The CDR3, as DNA: TGTGCCAGCAGTCCTCTAGCGGGAGTAGTCAATGAGCAGTTCTTC. This chain joins TRBV28 and TRBJ2-1; 10 nucleotides line up with TRBD2. This CDR3 has 15 residues. Germline-derived CDR1 and CDR2 are MDHEN and SYDVKM. Unmatched junction bases numbered 7, after V lost 5 bases and J lost 6 bases.

In the case of this clone: Other DNA sequences within the sample encode an identical CDR3. This chain connects TRBV5-4 to TRBJ2-1; D gene uncertain. The germline V gene encodes CDR1 SGHNT and CDR2 YYREEE (reference sequence). The length of the CDR3 is 14 residues. Between the trimmed V and J ends, which lost 3 bases and 0 bases, there was a span of 7 bases. CDR3 residues: CASSSSGSYNEQFF. CDR3 DNA sequence: TGTGCCAGCAGCTCCTCCGGCTCCTACAATGAGCAGTTCTTC.

The chain links TRBV7-3 to TRBJ1-1, with a possible D match to TRBD1 (5 bases). The CDR3 length is 13 residues. V was shortened by 5 bases and J by 4 bases, with 11 bases between the two germline ends. Germline V lookup: CDR1 SGHTA, CDR2 FQGTGA. Here the CDR3 reads CASSPGVGTEAFF. The CDR3 nucleotides read TGTGCCAGCAGCCCGGGGGTAGGCACTGAAGCTTTCTTT.

This chain links TRBV6-5 with TRBJ2-5; D is ambiguous. This CDR3 contains 11 residues. Per germline, CDR1 MNHEY and CDR2 SVGAGI. V gave up 10 bases and J gave up 4 bases, with 10 bases separating them. Here the CDR3 DNA reads TGTGCCACCACTCGGTTAGAGACCCAGTACTTC. The encoded protein is CATTRLETQYF.

This chain connects TRBV7-3 to TRBJ2-7; TRBD2 might be the D (5 bases). In germline, CDR1 is SGHTA, CDR2 FQGTGA. Trimming removed 0 bases from V and 0 bases from J, with 12 bases in between. CDR3 size: 16 residues. CDR3 region: CASSLTPDSDSYEQYF. The CDR3 nucleotides read TGTGCCAGCAGCTTAACCCCGGACTCCGACTCCTACGAGCAGTACTTC.

This clone turned up a few times. The rearrangement uses TRBV7-2 and TRBJ1-6, with unresolved D. The ends were cut back, 0 bases at V and 7 bases at J, with 10 bases in the middle. The germline V gene encodes CDR1 SGHTA and CDR2 FQGNSA. The length of the CDR3 is 15 residues. The CDR3 sequence: CASSLALRANSPLHF. The CDR3 DNA reads TGTGCCAGCAGCTTAGCCCTCCGAGCCAATTCACCCCTCCACTTT.

The chain recombines TRBV7-9 with TRBJ2-3; D uncertain. This CDR3 has 14 residues. Germline V gene data show CDR1 as SEHNR and CDR2 as FQNEAQ (reference sequence). Trimming took off 2 bases at V and 6 bases at J, with 12 bases between the two ends. CDR3 DNA: TGTGCCAGCAGCTTAAGCTCGTGGCCGGATACGCAGTATTTT. Its protein product is CASSLSSWPDTQYF.

V is TRBV4-1 and J is TRBJ2-1; 8 bases are shared with TRBD2. The junction had 7 bases not matched to a gene; V was cut back by 3 bases and J by 6 bases. The CDR3 contains 15 residues. Germline-derived CDR1 and CDR2 are MGHRA and YSYEKL. CDR3 sequence (DNA): TGCGCCAGCAGCCAGATTGGACTAGCCATCAATGAGCAGTTCTTC. Protein sequence: CASSQIGLAINEQFF.

The chain recombines TRBV30 with TRBJ2-2; D call uncertain. V gave up 3 bases and J gave up 2 bases, with 4 bases separating them. Germline V gene sequence: CDR1 GTSNPN, CDR2 SVGIG (reference sequence). There are 12 residues in the CDR3. CDR3 region: CAWRLNTGELFF. CDR3 coding DNA: TGTGCCTGGAGGCTCAACACCGGGGAGCTGTTTTTT.

The rearrangement uses TRBV7-2 and TRBJ2-3; D is ambiguous. The CDR3 consists of 13 residues. Trimming removed 1 base at V and 6 bases at J, with 8 bases between. The V gene's germline CDR1 is SGHTA and CDR2 FQGNSA. CDR3 coding DNA: TGTGCCAGCAGCTTAGGGCTAGGGGATACGCAGTATTTT. Translation gives CASSLGLGDTQYF.

This sequence joins TRBV5-1 and TRBJ2-5, with D possibly being TRBD2 (6 bases). Trimming shortened V by 2 bases and J by 3 bases, and 20 bases separated the two germline ends. CDR1 and CDR2 (germline): SGHRS, YFSETQ. This CDR3 comprises 17 residues. The CDR3 reads CASSFPWRGTTEETQYF. As DNA, the CDR3 is TGCGCCAGCAGCTTCCCCTGGCGGGGTACGACCGAAGAGACCCAGTACTTC.

The chain couples TRBV19 to TRBJ2-7, with 7 bases that match TRBD1. Per germline, CDR1 LNHDA and CDR2 SQIVND (reference sequence). Trimming cost V 6 bases and J 3 bases; bases outside gene matches: 11. The length of the CDR3 is 15 residues. CDR3: CASRKRQGPYYEQYF. The CDR3 nucleotides read TGTGCCAGTAGAAAACGACAGGGTCCCTACTACGAGCAGTACTTC. Drawing the rest from reference TRBV19 and TRBJ2-7, the complete variable domain is DGGITQSPKYLFRKEGQNVTLSCEQNLNHDAMYWYRQDPGQGLRLIYYSQIVNDFQKGDIAEGYSVSREKKESFPLTVTSAQKNPTAFYLCASRKRQGPYYEQYFGPGTRLTVT.

The chain carries TRBV6-5 and TRBJ1-1; 9 nucleotides match TRBD1. Germline loops: CDR1 MNHEY, CDR2 SVGAGI. The CDR3 runs 13 residues. Trimming removed 5 bases from V and 5 bases from J; junction bases left unmatched: 3. CDR3 sequence (DNA): TGTGCCAGCAGTGCCGACAGGGGGACTGAAGCTTTCTTT. Residues: CASSADRGTEAFF.

V usage is TRBV27 and J usage is TRBJ1-4; no firm D call. The CDR3 totals 14 residues. Germline loops: CDR1 MNHEY, CDR2 SMNVEV (reference sequence). Trimming removed 7 bases from V and 4 bases from J, with 13 bases in between. The CDR3 bases are TGTGCCAGCACCCCCCTGGGCAGTAATGAAAAACTGTTTTTT. It yields the protein CASTPLGSNEKLFF.

This clone was detected only a few times. This rearrangement joins TRBV5-1 to TRBJ1-2, with a tentative D call TRBD1 (6 bases). The V end lost 3 bases, the J end lost 7 bases, and 22 bases lay between the germline ends. Germline values: CDR1 SGHRS, CDR2 YFSETQ. This CDR3 spans 16 amino acids. CDR3 DNA sequence: TGCGCCAGCAGCTCAGGAGGGGGGTTTGGAGGTGGTGGCTACACCTTC. This encodes CASSSGGGFGGGGYTF.

The rearrangement links TRBV6-8 to TRBJ1-3, with 7 bases matching TRBD1. This CDR3 spans 14 amino acids. The J segment lost 2 bases and the V segment lost 7 bases, leaving 5 bases of the junction unmatched. The germline V gene has CDR1 MNHGY and CDR2 SAAAGT. CDR3 bases: TGTGCCAGCATCCTAGGGACAGCTGGAAACACCATATATTTT. Translated: CASILGTAGNTIYF.